Listed below are T cell receptor beta chains from one sample, sequenced in a study of blood T cell repertoires in COVID-19. Produced via immunoSEQ multiplex PCR; TCRdb's table is partial and in-frame only. The repertoire has fewer than 500,000 clones, roughly four fifths of them found once; the top ten carry more than 0.95%. Sequencing used peripheral blood. These receptors were collected from a human donor with acute or convalescent COVID-19. The donor label of this sample is uncertain. The CDR3 runs from the conserved cysteine through the conserved F or W. D genes are given only for firm matches. Clone size is stated in some rows and not others, as once, few, many or a class when expanded.

v_call	clone_size	j_call	d_call	cdr3_length	cdr3_nt	cdr3_aa
TRBV28	.	TRBJ2-3	.	16	TGTGCCAGCAGCACCAGGGGATACGGTAGCACAGATACGCAGTATTTT	CASSTRGYGSTDTQYF
TRBV2	many	TRBJ2-2	TRBD2	17	TGTGCCAGCATTGCTAGACTAGCGGGGGGGGAGAGTGGTGAGCTGTTTTTT	CASIARLAGGESGELFF
TRBV21-1	.	TRBJ2-3	.	17	TGTGCCAGCAGCAAGGGAGGATGGGACAGGAGCACAGATACGCAGTATTTT	CASSKGGWDRSTDTQYF
TRBV18	.	TRBJ2-3	TRBD2	14	TGTGCCAGCCGCCAGCGGGAGACCTCAGATACGCAGTATTTT	CASRQRETSDTQYF
TRBV15	.	TRBJ1-6	.	13	TGTGCCACCAGCAGAGTCCGGGGGGGACCCCTCCACTTT	CATSRVRGGPLHF
TRBV28	.	TRBJ1-5	.	15	TGTGCCAGCAGTTCCGCTCAGGGGTCCAATCAGCCCCAGCATTTT	CASSSAQGSNQPQHF
TRBV30	.	TRBJ1-3	.	14	TGTGCCTGGAGTGTGTTCGGCAGGCGAAACACCATATATTTT	CAWSVFGRRNTIYF
TRBV6-5	.	TRBJ2-2	.	13	TGTGCCAGCAAACAGGGAGTGACCGGGGAGCTGTTTTTT	CASKQGVTGELFF
TRBV18	.	TRBJ2-3	TRBD1	15	TGTGCCAGCTCACTAGGGACAGGGGTCACAGATACGCAGTATTTT	CASSLGTGVTDTQYF
TRBV6-4	once	TRBJ1-1	.	13	TGTGCCAGCAGTGACAGACAGAACACTGAAGCTTTCTTT	CASSDRQNTEAFF
TRBV6-5	.	TRBJ2-5	.	15	TGTGCCAGCAGTTACGCGCTGGGGGGCCAAGAGACCCAGTACTTC	CASSYALGGQETQYF
TRBV6-6	few	TRBJ2-3	.	13	TGTGCCAGCAGTCCCCAGGGAACAGATACGCAGTATTTT	CASSPQGTDTQYF
TRBV27	.	TRBJ1-2	TRBD1	13	TGTGCCAGTAAGGACAGGGGGTTTGGTGGCTACACCTTC	CASKDRGFGGYTF
TRBV27	.	TRBJ1-1	TRBD1	16	TGTGCCAGCAGTTGGGATGGACAGGGGCGGAACACTGAAGCTTTCTTT	CASSWDGQGRNTEAFF
TRBV2	.	TRBJ2-5	.	15	TGTGCCAGCAGTGAAGCAGAGGCCAGGGCGGAGACCCAGTACTTC	CASSEAEARAETQYF
TRBV11-2	.	TRBJ1-6	TRBD1	18	TGTGCCAGCAGCTTAATCGGGACAGCAAGCTCCTATAATTCACCCCTCCACTTT	CASSLIGTASSYNSPLHF
TRBV15	.	TRBJ2-3	TRBD2	16	TGTGCCACCAGCAGAGGGAGCGGGAGTAGTACAGATACGCAGTATTTT	CATSRGSGSSTDTQYF
TRBV4-2	.	TRBJ1-3	TRBD1	16	TGTGCCAGCAGCCGGGGACAGGGGCAAGCAGGAAACACCATATATTTT	CASSRGQGQAGNTIYF
TRBV2	.	TRBJ2-2	.	13	TGTGCCAGCAGTCTACCCACTCCCGGGGAGCTGTTTTTT	CASSLPTPGELFF
TRBV5-1	once	TRBJ2-1	TRBD2	16	TGCGCCAGCAGCTTGGTTAGCGGGAGCTCCTACAATGAGCAGTTCTTC	CASSLVSGSSYNEQFF
TRBV6-4	few	TRBJ2-1	TRBD2	15	TGTGCCAGCAGAGCCGGGACTAGCGGGAGCGATGAGCAGTTCTTC	CASRAGTSGSDEQFF
TRBV30	.	TRBJ2-2	.	12	TGTGCCTGGAGCAGGAACACCGGGGAGCTGTTTTTT	CAWSRNTGELFF
TRBV30	.	TRBJ1-1	TRBD1	20	TGTGCCTGGAGTAAGGAGTTTGCGGGACAGCAATCTTTTATCTCGGCTGAAGCTTTCTTT	CAWSKEFAGQQSFISAEAFF
TRBV6-5	once	TRBJ1-2	TRBD1	15	TGTGCCAGCAGGGTTACAGGGGGAGCAAACTATGGCTACACCTTC	CASRVTGGANYGYTF
TRBV5-1	.	TRBJ1-1	TRBD1	17	TGCGCCAGCAGCTTGGGACAGGGGCTTATATTTAACACTGAAGCTTTCTTT	CASSLGQGLIFNTEAFF
TRBV15	.	TRBJ2-5	.	16	TGTGCCACCAGCAGGTCCCCCTGGGGGCTCCAAGAGACCCAGTACTTC	CATSRSPWGLQETQYF
TRBV7-8	.	TRBJ1-1	.	14	TGTGCCAGCAGCTTATCTACAGGGAACACTGAAGCTTTCTTT	CASSLSTGNTEAFF
TRBV6-5	once	TRBJ2-7	TRBD2	14	TGTGCCACCCTACTAGCGGCGTACTCCTACGAGCAGTACTTC	CATLLAAYSYEQYF
TRBV9	.	TRBJ1-4	.	14	TGTGCCAGCAGCGTCCAGGGCTCACGCGTAAAACTGTTTTTT	CASSVQGSRVKLFF
TRBV15	.	TRBJ1-2	.	11	TGTGCCACCAGCCGACAAAATGGCTACACCTTC	CATSRQNGYTF
TRBV7-9	.	TRBJ1-1	TRBD1	15	TGTGCCAGCAGCCCGGGACAGGGTTTGAACACTGAAGCTTTCTTT	CASSPGQGLNTEAFF
TRBV19	.	TRBJ2-7	TRBD2	16	TGTGCCAGTAGTATACGGTGGGGGGGACCCGGCTACGAGCAGTACTTC	CASSIRWGGPGYEQYF
TRBV5-1	.	TRBJ1-3	.	14	TGCGCCAGCAGCTGGACCGGACTTGGAAACACCATATATTTT	CASSWTGLGNTIYF
TRBV28	.	TRBJ2-7	.	13	TGTGCCAGCAGTCGACAGGTCACCTACGAGCAGTACTTC	CASSRQVTYEQYF
TRBV18	few	TRBJ1-1	.	16	TGTGCCAGCTCCAACCAAGGGGTCATATTGAACACTGAAGCTTTCTTT	CASSNQGVILNTEAFF
TRBV27	.	TRBJ2-7	TRBD2	15	TGTGCCAGCAGTTTTGTGCCTAGCGGGGGCTACGAGCAGTACTTC	CASSFVPSGGYEQYF
TRBV29-1	.	TRBJ2-1	TRBD2	15	TGCAGCGTCGAATCTAGCGGGCGGTCCTACAATGAGCAGTTCTTC	CSVESSGRSYNEQFF
TRBV2	.	TRBJ1-1	.	11	TGTGCCAGCAAGTGGACAGCTGAAGCTTTCTTT	CASKWTAEAFF
TRBV18	few	TRBJ2-1	.	12	TGTGCCAGCTCACGACAGGAGCAGGGACAGTTCTTC	CASSRQEQGQFF
TRBV5-1	.	TRBJ2-1	TRBD1	15	TGCGCCCCCAGCTTGGGACAGGGAGGAAGGGATGAGCAGTTCTTC	CAPSLGQGGRDEQFF
TRBV5-1	.	TRBJ2-7	TRBD1	14	TGCGCCAGCAGCTTGGTTAGGGGGCAGTACGAGCAGTACTTC	CASSLVRGQYEQYF
TRBV15	.	TRBJ1-2	TRBD1	17	TGTGCCACCAGTCGCCGGGACAGGGGGCTTTCTAACTATGGCTACACCTTC	CATSRRDRGLSNYGYTF
TRBV15	.	TRBJ1-5	.	16	TGTGCCACCAGCAGCCCCGGGAAAGGGAGCAATCAGCCCCAGCATTTT	CATSSPGKGSNQPQHF
TRBV28	.	TRBJ1-4	.	15	TGTGCCAGCAGTTTCTCAGGGGCTGCGGGTGAAAAACTGTTTTTT	CASSFSGAAGEKLFF
TRBV28	.	TRBJ1-3	.	14	TGTGCCAGCAGACCGCTACCTTCTGGAAACACCATATATTTT	CASRPLPSGNTIYF
TRBV20-1	.	TRBJ2-2	TRBD2	13	TGCAGTGCTAGTCGGGGGGGCACCGGGGAGCTGTTTTTT	CSASRGGTGELFF
TRBV6-6	.	TRBJ1-2	.	11	TGTGCCAGCACCGGGATCTATGGCTACACCTTC	CASTGIYGYTF
TRBV5-8	once	TRBJ1-1	.	13	TGTGCCAGCAGCTTGGTCAGGGCTTATGAGGCTTTCTTT	CASSLVRAYEAFF
TRBV28	once	TRBJ1-1	.	12	TGTGCCAGCAGCCCCAGGACAGCTGAAGCTTTCTTT	CASSPRTAEAFF